This TCR beta chain was sequenced in a study of blood T cell repertoires in COVID-19. On the study more broadly: There were acute and convalescent COVID-19 samples, and they came from the United States, Italy and Spain. PBMCs, B-cell-depleted T cells, or T cells provided the cDNA or gDNA that made up the material.

Assay: immunoSEQ multiplex PCR; the TCRdb copy retains only in-frame clones and omits some. The sample holds some 200,000 clones, 88% seen once. Trimming pared 11 bases from V and 6 bases from J, leaving 16 bases between. Germline CDR1 MNHEY, CDR2 SMNVEV (reference sequence). There are 12 residues in the CDR3. This receptor was taken from a middle-aged man with active or convalescent COVID-19. V usage is TRBV27 and J usage is TRBJ1-1, with D perhaps matching TRBD1 (5 bases). Sequenced input: peripheral blood. This CDR3 is CASAARGAEAFF. The CDR3, as DNA: TGTGCCTCCGCCGCCCGGGGGGCTGAAGCTTTCTTT.